This T cell receptor (beta chain) is from a study of Graves' ophthalmopathy and Graves' hyperthyroidism. Study-level information: Peripheral blood was collected at initial diagnosis, before any treatment. The study's findings and limits: The study's model predicted ophthalmopathy progression at 70.59% sensitivity and 72% to 75% specificity.

This clonotype was picked up many times. Antigen specificity is unknown. Diagnosis used clinical symptoms, serum thyroxine, TRAb, thyroid ultrasound and orbital computed tomography. Amplification targeted the TCR beta CDR3 regions, with RNA transcripts as the source material. The library came from an HTBI-primed first-round RT-PCR and a second-round multiplex PCR. TCRdb itself ran the multiplex PCR reads through MiXCR, one entry per CDR3 protein. The sample has about 220,000 distinct CDR3 sequences; roughly a fifth are singletons. The CDR3 consists of 15 residues. Germline V gene data show CDR1 as SNHLY and CDR2 as FYNNEI. Trimming stripped 6 bases from V and 0 bases from J, with 15 bases between.

The clonotype comes from a woman between 50 and 59 years old with Graves' ophthalmopathy. Sequenced material: peripheral blood. The chain is built from TRBV2 and TRBJ2-7, with a weak D call TRBD1 (7 bases). CDR3 nucleotide sequence: TGTGCCAGCAGACCCAGGGGGGAAATCTCCTACGAGCAGTACTTC. The encoded protein is CASRPRGEISYEQYF.